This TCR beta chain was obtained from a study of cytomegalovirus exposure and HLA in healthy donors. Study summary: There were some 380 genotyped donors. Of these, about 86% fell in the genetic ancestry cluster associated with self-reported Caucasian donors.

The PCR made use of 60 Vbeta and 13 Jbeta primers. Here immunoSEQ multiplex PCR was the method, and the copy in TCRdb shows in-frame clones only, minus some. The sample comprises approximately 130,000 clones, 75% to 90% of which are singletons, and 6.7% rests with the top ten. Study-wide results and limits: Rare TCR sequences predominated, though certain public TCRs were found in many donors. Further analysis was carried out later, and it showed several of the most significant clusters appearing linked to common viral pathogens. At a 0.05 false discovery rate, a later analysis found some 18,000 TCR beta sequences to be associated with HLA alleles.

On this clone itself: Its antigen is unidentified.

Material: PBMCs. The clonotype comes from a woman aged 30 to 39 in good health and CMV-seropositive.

The CDR3 loop is CASSQGQGWWIPDSPLHF. The CDR3 region has the DNA TGTGCCAGCAGCCAAGGACAGGGGTGGTGGATTCCAGATTCACCCCTCCACTTT. This rearrangement joins TRBV14 to TRBJ1-6, with 8 nucleotides matching TRBD1. With V trimmed by 1 base and J by 8 bases, 13 bases remained unmatched. The CDR3 consists of 18 residues. Germline V lookup: CDR1 SGHDN, CDR2 FVKESK.